The present T cell receptor (beta chain) was sequenced within a study of OX40 agonist ivuxolimab in advanced cancers. Study in general: Allowance was made for prior anti-PD-1, anti-PD-L1 or anti-CTLA-4 therapy, and roughly 40% had some.

V lost 5 bases and J 3 bases, leaving 7 bases between the germline ends. Germline lookup yields CDR1 MNHEY and CDR2 SVGAGI. This CDR3 is built from 12 residues. Here immunoSEQ multiplex PCR was the method, and the copy in TCRdb shows in-frame clones only, minus some. The sample carries about 79,000 clones, about 92% recorded once. The TCR sequence derives from an adult with an advanced solid tumor such as melanoma, head and neck, liver or kidney cancer. Sequencing was performed on CD4+ or CD8+ T cells sorted from blood, taken in a trial of the OX40 agonist ivuxolimab. The chain combines TRBV6-5 with TRBJ1-2; D is unresolved. CDR3: CASSPDDYGYTF. The CDR3 DNA reads TGTGCCAGCAGTCCGGATGACTATGGCTACACCTTC.